This T cell receptor beta chain derives from a study of lymphopenia after photon versus proton radiotherapy. Study-wide results and caveats: Proton therapy kept repertoires fairly stable, unlike photons, which gained effector/memory cells. A bigger post-nadir fall in TCR diversity correlated inversely with survival time in deceased patients.

The table came from immunoSEQ multiplex PCR; TCRdb's copy has only in-frame clones and leaves some out. The sample yields some 38,000 clones, 80% to 95% seen once. Comments on this clone: What it binds is unknown.

Germline lookup yields CDR1 SNHLY and CDR2 FYNNEI. With 4 bases removed from V and 15 bases from J, the gap between germline ends came to 10 bases. The CDR3 consists of 10 residues. The sequencing used peripheral blood, collected from a patient treated with photon-based radiotherapy. The chain joins TRBV2 to TRBJ2-1, with TRBD2 as a possible D gene (5 bases). The receptor comes from a man in his 60s with cholangiocarcinoma. CDR3 DNA: TGTGCCAGCAGTGTACTAGTTGCGTTCTTC. This translates into CASSVLVAFF.